This passage covers 17 T cell receptor beta chains from one sample sequenced in a study of blood T cell repertoires in COVID-19. The method was immunoSEQ multiplex PCR; TCRdb's version includes in-frame clones alone and lacks a portion of them. The sample carries about 98,000 clones, about 85% recorded once. The sample consisted of peripheral blood. The receptor set was obtained from a man aged 65-85 years with acute or convalescent COVID-19.

CDR3 DNA sequence: TGTGCCAGCAGCCGGACTAGCGGGGGGATATACGAGCAGTACGTC. This encodes CASSRTSGGIYEQYV. The chain is built from TRBV3-1 (or the pseudogene TRBV3-2) and TRBJ2-7; 14 nucleotides align to TRBD2. The CDR3 runs 15 residues. CDR1 LGHDT and CDR2 YNNKEL come from the germline V gene (reference sequence). J lost 4 bases, V lost 4 bases, and 3 bases had no gene match.

This chain joins TRBV7-9 and TRBJ1-3; D not certain. The V gene lost 4 bases and the J gene lost 1 base, with 5 bases spanning the gap. Germline-derived CDR1 and CDR2 are SEHNR and FQNEAQ (reference sequence). The CDR3 covers 13 residues. This chain's CDR3 is CASSSISGNTIYF. The CDR3 nucleotides are TGTGCCAGCAGCTCTATATCTGGAAACACCATATATTTT.

The chain uses TRBV7-4 and TRBJ1-4; D not certain. The V and J ends lost 0 bases and 11 bases respectively, with 19 bases between them. Germline V gene data show CDR1 as SGHVT and CDR2 as SQSDAQ. This CDR3 has 16 amino acids. CDR3 residues: CASSLADSDRREKLFF. The CDR3 DNA reads as TGTGCCAGCAGCTTAGCCGACTCGGATCGAAGGGAGAAACTGTTTTTT.

The V gene is TRBV5-1, the J gene TRBJ2-7; 7 bases are a match to TRBD2. Trimming at V came to 2 bases and at J to 5 bases, leaving 10 bases not matched to a gene. This CDR3 is 15 amino acids long. CDR1 is SGHRS, CDR2 YFSETQ, per germline. The CDR3 spells CASSLDGRGNNEQYF. CDR3 sequence (DNA): TGCGCCAGCAGCTTAGACGGGCGGGGGAACAACGAGCAGTACTTC.

The chain links TRBV19 to TRBJ1-1, with 7 bases that match TRBD1. Germline V CDR1 and CDR2: LNHDA, SQIVND (reference sequence). V shed 6 bases and J 4 bases; nucleotides not matched to a gene: 17. The CDR3 is made up of 17 amino acids. As DNA, the CDR3 is TGTGCCAGTAGAACGGACCCTCCGGGACAGACGGGCACTGAAGCTTTCTTT. Amino acid sequence: CASRTDPPGQTGTEAFF.

The rearrangement joins TRBV28 to TRBJ1-1; no clear D gene. This CDR3 has 15 amino acids. CDR1 is MDHEN, CDR2 SYDVKM, per germline. Trimming pared 1 base from V and 5 bases from J, leaving 14 bases between. The DNA of the CDR3 is TGTGCCAGCAGTTTATTTGGGTCGAGAGGGACTGAAGCTTTCTTT. It codes for CASSLFGSRGTEAFF.

A single count supports this clone. The chain couples TRBV5-1 to TRBJ2-3; tentatively, D is TRBD2 (5 bases). The germline CDR1 and CDR2 sequences are SGHRS and YFSETQ. The CDR3 loop spans 16 amino acids. The V end was cut by 4 bases, the J end by 6 bases, with 21 bases between. CDR3 amino acids: CASSSGLTPRGDTQYF. In nucleotides, the CDR3 is TGCGCCAGCAGCAGCGGTCTGACCCCCCGGGGTGATACGCAGTATTTT.

This chain links TRBV3-1 (or the pseudogene TRBV3-2) with TRBJ1-2, with TRBD1 matching 7 bases. Germline V gives CDR1 LGHDT, CDR2 YNNKEL (reference sequence). After removal of 1 base from V and 4 bases from J, the junction contained 6 bases not matched to a gene. This CDR3 is built from 15 residues. DNA for the CDR3: TGTGCCAGCAGCCAAGGACAGGGAAGCAGCTATGGCTACACCTTC. As protein: CASSQGQGSSYGYTF.

The chain uses TRBV3-1 (or the pseudogene TRBV3-2) and TRBJ1-2, with TRBD1 matching over 9 bases. The CDR3 loop spans 14 amino acids. Germline CDR1 is LGHDT and CDR2 is YNNKEL (reference sequence). With V trimmed by 6 bases and J by 6 bases, 8 bases remained unmatched. CDR3 protein: CASRVTGQGNGYTF. Here the CDR3 DNA reads TGTGCCAGCAGAGTGACAGGACAGGGGAATGGCTACACCTTC.

The V and J genes are TRBV11-3 and TRBJ2-3, with TRBD2 matching over 7 bases. The CDR3 is made up of 16 amino acids. Germline V gene lookup returns CDR1 SGHNT and CDR2 YENEEA. The junction had 15 bases not matched to a gene; V was cut back by 10 bases and J by 2 bases. The CDR3 loop reads CATPKREAGVTDTQYF. As DNA, the CDR3 is TGTGCCACCCCTAAGAGAGAGGCGGGGGTCACAGATACGCAGTATTTT.

V is TRBV6-1 and J is TRBJ1-3; a possible D gene is TRBD1 (6 bases). CDR1 and CDR2 (germline): MNHNS, SASEGT. Trimming cost V 4 bases and J 4 bases, with 17 bases left between them. The CDR3 has 16 amino acids. The CDR3 here is CASSGSPTGTGNTIYF. The CDR3 DNA reads TGTGCCAGCAGTGGAAGCCCGACAGGAACAGGAAACACCATATATTTT.

The V gene is TRBV5-1, the J gene TRBJ1-2; 8 bases map to TRBD1. V shed 1 base and J 4 bases; nucleotides not matched to a gene: 6. The CDR3 consists of 15 residues. The V gene's germline CDR1 is SGHRS and CDR2 YFSETQ. The CDR3 sequence is CASSLPGQGGYGYTF. Here the CDR3 DNA reads TGCGCCAGCAGCTTGCCCGGACAGGGTGGCTATGGCTACACCTTC.

V gene TRBV29-1 combines with J gene TRBJ2-3, with 8 nucleotides matching TRBD2. The trim removed 4 bases at V and 4 bases at J, leaving 7 bases unmatched. Germline V CDR1 and CDR2: SQVTM, ANQGSEA. The CDR3 loop spans 14 amino acids. This CDR3 is CSVVLAAGADTQYF. CDR3 nucleotide sequence: TGCAGCGTTGTCTTAGCAGCGGGGGCAGATACGCAGTATTTT.

The J gene is TRBJ2-5, the V gene TRBV28, with 8 bases aligning to TRBD1. The ends lost 6 bases at V and 1 base at J; junction bases unmatched: 7. The germline CDR1 and CDR2 sequences are MDHEN and SYDVKM. The CDR3 extends over 15 amino acids. The CDR3 nucleotides are TGTGCCAGCAGCTCCCTCGGACAGGGCCAAGAGACCCAGTACTTC. Translating gives CASSSLGQGQETQYF.

The table lists this clone with a count of one. The chain combines TRBV3-1 (or the pseudogene TRBV3-2) with TRBJ2-1; D possibly corresponds to TRBD1 (6 bases). Germline V gives CDR1 LGHDT, CDR2 YNNKEL (reference sequence). CDR3 length: 13 residues. Deletions cut 5 bases from V and 4 bases from J, with 9 bases between. In nucleotides, the CDR3 is TGTGCCAGCAGCAGGGACATTTACAATGAGCAGTTCTTC. Its translation: CASSRDIYNEQFF.

CDR3 sequence: CASTRGGTDTQYF. In nucleotides, the CDR3 is TGTGCCAGCACAAGGGGCGGCACAGATACGCAGTATTTT. This chain joins TRBV2 and TRBJ2-3; perhaps TRBD1 as D (5 bases). The V gene's germline CDR1 is SNHLY and CDR2 FYNNEI. Trimming took 7 bases from V and 1 from J, leaving 9 bases between them. The CDR3 has 13 residues.

The chain recombines TRBV3-1 (or the pseudogene TRBV3-2) with TRBJ2-7; D call uncertain. CDR1 and CDR2 from the germline V gene are LGHDT and YNNKEL (reference sequence). The CDR3 is 15 residues long. V was pared by 0 bases and J by 2 bases, with 11 bases between. The CDR3: CASSQDTVSTYEQYF. CDR3 bases: TGTGCCAGCAGCCAAGATACGGTATCAACCTACGAGCAGTACTTC.